The 20 T cell receptor beta chains below come from one sample, sequenced in a study of blood T cell repertoires in COVID-19. Method: immunoSEQ multiplex PCR; TCRdb's copy keeps in-frame clones and lacks some. This table has 130,000 or so clones, approximately 90% appearing once. Sequenced material: peripheral blood. All receptors derive from a man in his 70s with active or convalescent COVID-19.

The chain couples TRBV30 to TRBJ2-2; 10 nucleotides line up with TRBD2. Germline values: CDR1 GTSNPN, CDR2 SVGIG (reference sequence). This CDR3 has 16 residues. The junction had 7 bases not matched to a gene; V was cut back by 0 bases and J by 6 bases. CDR3 in amino acids: CAWSVPGLAGAGELFF. The CDR3 nucleotides are TGTGCCTGGAGTGTACCGGGGCTAGCGGGAGCCGGGGAGCTGTTTTTT.

The V and J genes are TRBV19 and TRBJ1-2, with 7 bases aligning to TRBD1. The germline CDR1 and CDR2 sequences are LNHDA and SQIVND (reference sequence). The V and J ends lost 7 bases and 8 bases, in that order; junction bases with no gene match: 7. The CDR3 has 12 residues. The CDR3 bases are TGTGCCAGTATAAGAGACAGGGAAGGCTACACCTTC. It codes for CASIRDREGYTF.

The CDR3: CASSPLAGGLSTDTQYF. CDR3 nucleotides: TGTGCCAGCAGTCCTCTAGCGGGAGGGCTCAGCACAGATACGCAGTATTTT. This chain connects TRBV27 to TRBJ2-3; 12 nucleotides line up with TRBD2. Germline trimming cut 5 bases from V and 0 bases from J; bases unmatched to any gene: 6. The germline V gene has CDR1 MNHEY and CDR2 SMNVEV (reference sequence). The CDR3 sequence is 17 residues long.

The chain links TRBV7-2 to TRBJ2-3; D is ambiguous. Germline-derived CDR1 and CDR2 are SGHTA and FQGNSA. Deletions cut 5 bases from V and 2 bases from J, with 8 bases between. CDR3 length: 13 amino acids. CDR3 sequence: CASSPSYTDTQYF. DNA for the CDR3: TGTGCCAGCAGCCCCTCGTACACAGATACGCAGTATTTT.

The chain uses TRBV21-1 and TRBJ2-2; the DNA was not used to check the table's D call, TRBD1. TRBV21-1 has pseudogene status. The CDR3 has 14 residues. The CDR3 loop is CASRDRGQVGELFF. DNA for the CDR3: TGTGCCAGCAGGGACAGGGGCCAGGTCGGGGAGCTGTTTTTT.

The chain links TRBV9 to TRBJ2-1; D is uncertain. The CDR3 has 14 amino acids. The V gene's germline CDR1 is SGDLS and CDR2 YYNGEE. The ends were cut back, 0 bases at V and 0 bases at J, with 4 bases in the middle. The CDR3 DNA reads TGTGCCAGCAGCGTAGAGAGCTCCTACAATGAGCAGTTCTTC. This translates into CASSVESSYNEQFF. Looking up the rest from reference TRBV9 and TRBJ2-1 gives the full variable domain: DSGVTQTPKHLITATGQRVTLRCSPRSGDLSVYWYQQSLDQGLQFLIQYYNGEERAKGNILERFSAQQFPDLHSELNLSSLELGDSALYFCASSVESSYNEQFFGPGTRLTVL.

The V call is TRBV11-3, the J call TRBJ1-4, with TRBD1 identical over 8 bases. The J segment lost 4 bases and the V segment lost 5 bases, leaving 6 bases of the junction unmatched. The CDR3 sequence is 15 residues long. Germline loops: CDR1 SGHNT, CDR2 YENEEA. In DNA form, the CDR3 reads TGTGCCAGCAGCCCGGGACAGGCCATTAATGAAAAACTGTTTTTT. Its translation is CASSPGQAINEKLFF.

The J gene is TRBJ2-3, the V gene TRBV28; weak D call: TRBD1 (6 bases). The V end lost 6 bases, the J end lost 1 base, and 17 bases lay between the germline ends. The CDR3 contains 16 residues. The V gene's germline CDR1 is MDHEN and CDR2 SYDVKM. In DNA form, the CDR3 reads TGTGCCAGCAGGCTCCTAATCCGGACAGGCACAGATACGCAGTATTTT. Translated: CASRLLIRTGTDTQYF.

The chain employs TRBV5-8 and TRBJ2-3; D may be TRBD2 (6 bases). This CDR3 spans 13 amino acids. CDR1 and CDR2 (germline): SGHTS, YDEGEE. V lost 4 bases and J lost 6, with 12 bases in between. The CDR3 here is CASSPSLADTQYF. The DNA of the CDR3 is TGTGCCAGCAGCCCGTCTCTAGCGGATACGCAGTATTTT.

The rearrangement links TRBV3-1 (or the pseudogene TRBV3-2) to TRBJ2-1, with TRBD2 identical over 12 bases. With 4 bases clipped from V and 0 bases from J, the junction kept 7 bases outside the gene matches. The CDR3 length is 18 residues. CDR1 is LGHDT, CDR2 YNNKEL, per germline (reference sequence). Here the CDR3 DNA reads TGTGCCAGCAGCCTAGAGACTAGCGGGAGCTTCTCCTACAATGAGCAGTTCTTC. Its protein is CASSLETSGSFSYNEQFF.

The CDR3 bases are TGTGCCAGCAGCCCACGGGGGGGGCTCGGAAACACCATATATTTT. This codes for CASSPRGGLGNTIYF. The V and J genes are TRBV7-3 and TRBJ1-3, with TRBD1 as a possible D gene (6 bases). Per the germline V gene, CDR1 is SGHTA and CDR2 is FQGTGA. The CDR3 covers 15 residues. Deletions cut 5 bases from V and 4 bases from J, with 15 bases between.

The J gene is TRBJ2-7, the V gene TRBV29-1, with D maybe TRBD1 (7 bases). Trimming stripped 7 bases from V and 2 bases from J, with 15 bases between. CDR3 length equals 13 residues. Per germline, CDR1 SQVTM and CDR2 ANQGSEA. CDR3 in DNA: TGCAGCGCTACCGACAGGGAGGCCTACGAGCAGTACTTC. Translation gives CSATDREAYEQYF.

V is TRBV28 and J is TRBJ2-7; TRBD1 matches at 8 bases. CDR1 MDHEN and CDR2 SYDVKM come from the germline V gene. This CDR3 contains 16 residues. V was pared by 3 bases and J by 0 bases, with 7 bases of the junction left unmatched. The chain's CDR3 is CASSLGTGQGSYEQYF. In DNA, the CDR3 is TGTGCCAGCAGTTTGGGGACCGGACAGGGCTCCTACGAGCAGTACTTC.

This clone was seen only once. The chain joins TRBV6-1 to TRBJ2-1; D gene unclear. Per germline, CDR1 MNHNS and CDR2 SASEGT. Trimming removed 2 bases from V and 0 bases from J, with 8 bases in between. The CDR3 runs 15 residues. The CDR3 region is CASSEIRGSYNEQFF. The CDR3 DNA reads as TGTGCCAGCAGTGAAATTAGAGGCTCCTACAATGAGCAGTTCTTC.

This sequence joins TRBV7-2 and TRBJ2-5; 11 positions match TRBD1. V shed 5 bases and J 4 bases; nucleotides not matched to a gene: 15. The CDR3 covers 18 residues. Germline-derived CDR1 and CDR2 are SGHTA and FQGNSA. The CDR3, as DNA: TGTGCCAGCAGCGGACCTCTCTCCGGGACAGGGGGGCGAGAGACCCAGTACTTC. Amino acids: CASSGPLSGTGGRETQYF. Based on the CDR3 plus reference TRBV7-2 and TRBJ2-5, the full variable domain is GAGVSQSPSNKVTEKGKDVELRCDPISGHTALYWYRQSLGQGLEFLIYFQGNSAPDKSGLPSDRFSAERTGGSVSTLTIQRTQQEDSAVYLCASSGPLSGTGGRETQYFGPGTRLLVL.

The V call is TRBV30, the J call TRBJ2-3, with TRBD2 matching over 9 bases. V dropped 0 bases and J dropped 6; count of bases not matched to a gene: 19. CDR3 size: 19 residues. Germline lookup yields CDR1 GTSNPN and CDR2 SVGIG (reference sequence). CDR3 DNA sequence: TGTGCCTGGAGTGTCAGTTTGGGACTAGCTAACCGTAGGGGGGATACGCAGTATTTT. Protein sequence: CAWSVSLGLANRRGDTQYF.

This chain uses TRBV7-2 with TRBJ1-2; D is unclear. The V gene lost 5 bases and the J gene lost 4 bases, with 17 bases spanning the gap. In germline, CDR1 is SGHTA, CDR2 FQGNSA. The CDR3 extends over 15 amino acids. CDR3: CASSTLSPVPYGYTF. Here the CDR3 DNA reads TGTGCCAGCAGCACGTTAAGTCCGGTACCCTATGGCTACACCTTC.

The chain employs TRBV6-5 and TRBJ2-2; TRBD2 might be the D (5 bases). The CDR3 is 14 amino acids. The germline CDR1 and CDR2 sequences are MNHEY and SVGAGI. Deletions cut 5 bases from V and 3 bases from J, with 10 bases between. The CDR3 loop reads CASSPTGDTGELFF. CDR3 nucleotides: TGTGCCAGCAGTCCCACCGGGGACACCGGGGAGCTGTTTTTT.

V usage is TRBV24-1 and J usage is TRBJ2-3, with D unresolved. V gave up 4 bases and J gave up 0 bases, with 16 bases separating them. This CDR3 comprises 17 residues. Germline V gene sequence: CDR1 KGHDR, CDR2 SFDVKD. The CDR3 here is CATSDPTSDTSTDTQYF. CDR3 DNA: TGTGCCACCAGTGACCCTACCAGCGATACTAGCACAGATACGCAGTATTTT.

The genes are TRBV28 and TRBJ1-2, with a possible D match to TRBD1 (5 bases). The V gene lost 4 bases and the J gene lost 3 bases, with 12 bases spanning the gap. The CDR3 is 14 amino acids. Germline V gene sequence: CDR1 MDHEN, CDR2 SYDVKM. In DNA, the CDR3 is TGTGCCAGCAGTTCTAATGGGGCGGACTATGGCTACACCTTC. The encoded protein is CASSSNGADYGYTF.